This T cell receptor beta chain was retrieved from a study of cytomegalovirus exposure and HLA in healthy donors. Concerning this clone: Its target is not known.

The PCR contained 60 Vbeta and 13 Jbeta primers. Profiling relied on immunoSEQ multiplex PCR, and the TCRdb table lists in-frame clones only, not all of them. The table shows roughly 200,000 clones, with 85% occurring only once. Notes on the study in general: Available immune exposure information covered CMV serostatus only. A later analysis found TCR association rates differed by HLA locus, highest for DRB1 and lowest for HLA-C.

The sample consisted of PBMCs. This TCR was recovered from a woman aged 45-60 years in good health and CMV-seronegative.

CDR3 bases: TGCGCCAGCAGCCTAAGTGGGGAGCTGTTTTTT. Translation: CASSLSGELFF. The rearrangement uses TRBV5-1 and TRBJ2-2; D is unclear. Trimming removed 4 bases at V and 8 bases at J, with 6 bases between. Germline CDR1 is SGHRS and CDR2 is YFSETQ. CDR3 length equals 11 residues.